This passage covers 9 T cell receptor beta chains from one sample sequenced in a study of blood T cell repertoires in COVID-19. Only in-frame clones appear in the TCRdb table, and some are missing; sequencing was by immunoSEQ multiplex PCR. The repertoire consists of over 150,000 clones, with more than 85% occurring once and the leading ten covering 0.53%. Sequencing was performed on peripheral blood. The receptors were gathered from a man aged 50 to 59 with acute or convalescent COVID-19.

This clone was seen once. The chain links TRBV5-6 to TRBJ2-2, with TRBD2 matching 7 bases. Germline CDR1 is SGHDT and CDR2 is YYEEEE. The CDR3 loop spans 15 amino acids. With V trimmed by 0 bases and J by 5 bases, 4 bases remained unmatched. The CDR3 coding sequence is TGTGCCAGCAGCTTGGACTGGCGGGGGACCGGGGAGCTGTTTTTT. Translation: CASSLDWRGTGELFF. The full variable domain, its missing parts supplied by reference TRBV5-6 and TRBJ2-2, is DAGVTQSPTHLIKTRGQQVTLRCSPKSGHDTVSWYQQALGQGPQFIFQYYEEEERQRGNFPDRFSGHQFPNYSSELNVNALLLGDSALYLCASSLDWRGTGELFFGEGSRLTVL.

This chain joins TRBV7-8 and TRBJ2-1; D remains unclear. The ends were cut back, 1 base at V and 0 bases at J, with 7 bases in the middle. Germline CDR1 SGHVS, CDR2 FQNEAQ. There are 15 residues in the CDR3. The CDR3 coding sequence is TGTGCCAGCAGCTTAGAAGCGCACTCCTACAATGAGCAGTTCTTC. It translates to CASSLEAHSYNEQFF.

The genes are TRBV5-1 and TRBJ1-4; D is perhaps TRBD1 (5 bases). Trimming removed 4 bases at V and 4 bases at J, with 11 bases between. Looked up from germline, CDR1 is SGHRS and CDR2 is YFSETQ. The length of the CDR3 is 14 residues. The CDR3 spells CASSPRQINEKLFF. CDR3 in DNA: TGCGCCAGCAGCCCCCGACAGATTAATGAAAAACTGTTTTTT.

This sequence joins TRBV18 and TRBJ2-1, with 7 bases that match TRBD2. V lost 6 bases and J lost 0; bases outside the gene matches: 5. Per the germline V gene, CDR1 is KGHSH and CDR2 is LQKENI. The CDR3 loop spans 15 amino acids. The CDR3 DNA sequence: TGTGCCAGCTCCCTTGGCGGGAGCTCCTACAATGAGCAGTTCTTC. Protein: CASSLGGSSYNEQFF.

This chain joins TRBV27 and TRBJ1-1; D ambiguous. This CDR3 region has 15 residues. V was pared by 6 bases and J by 5 bases, with 19 bases between. Germline CDR1 MNHEY, CDR2 SMNVEV (reference sequence). The CDR3 loop reads CASRRWPGRGTEAFF. In DNA, the CDR3 is TGTGCCAGCAGGCGATGGCCGGGCCGCGGGACTGAAGCTTTCTTT.

This rearrangement joins TRBV5-1 to TRBJ1-6, with 9 nucleotides matching TRBD1. V shed 4 bases, J shed 6 bases, and the junction held 2 bases outside the gene matches. Per the germline V gene, CDR1 is SGHRS and CDR2 is YFSETQ. This CDR3 has 14 residues. The CDR3 DNA reads as TGCGCCAGCAGCGTGGACAGGGGTAATTCACCCCTCCACTTT. Translating gives CASSVDRGNSPLHF.

This clone was recorded once. The chain has TRBV5-1 and TRBJ2-5, with D perhaps TRBD1 (6 bases). The CDR3 has 14 amino acids. Per the germline V gene, CDR1 is SGHRS and CDR2 is YFSETQ. The V gene lost 0 bases and the J gene lost 2 bases, with 8 bases spanning the gap. CDR3 in amino acids: CASSLGDMQETQYF. As DNA, the CDR3 is TGCGCCAGCAGCTTGGGGGACATGCAAGAGACCCAGTACTTC.

V gene TRBV10-3 combines with J gene TRBJ2-1, with 8 nucleotides matching TRBD2. V lost 0 bases and J lost 2; bases outside the gene matches: 3. The CDR3 is made up of 16 amino acids. Germline V gene sequence: CDR1 ENHRY, CDR2 SYGVKD. As DNA, the CDR3 is TGTGCCATCAGTGAGTCCGTCGGGGGGGCCTACAATGAGCAGTTCTTC. It is translated as CAISESVGGAYNEQFF.

The CDR3 DNA is TGTGCCAGCAGCTTGGGTGGACCACAGGAGTACGTC. Encoded protein: CASSLGGPQEYV. V and J are TRBV5-6 and TRBJ2-7; D is perhaps TRBD1 (5 bases). The germline gives CDR1 SGHDT, CDR2 YYEEEE. V lost 0 bases and J lost 11, with 12 bases in between. The CDR3 loop spans 12 amino acids.